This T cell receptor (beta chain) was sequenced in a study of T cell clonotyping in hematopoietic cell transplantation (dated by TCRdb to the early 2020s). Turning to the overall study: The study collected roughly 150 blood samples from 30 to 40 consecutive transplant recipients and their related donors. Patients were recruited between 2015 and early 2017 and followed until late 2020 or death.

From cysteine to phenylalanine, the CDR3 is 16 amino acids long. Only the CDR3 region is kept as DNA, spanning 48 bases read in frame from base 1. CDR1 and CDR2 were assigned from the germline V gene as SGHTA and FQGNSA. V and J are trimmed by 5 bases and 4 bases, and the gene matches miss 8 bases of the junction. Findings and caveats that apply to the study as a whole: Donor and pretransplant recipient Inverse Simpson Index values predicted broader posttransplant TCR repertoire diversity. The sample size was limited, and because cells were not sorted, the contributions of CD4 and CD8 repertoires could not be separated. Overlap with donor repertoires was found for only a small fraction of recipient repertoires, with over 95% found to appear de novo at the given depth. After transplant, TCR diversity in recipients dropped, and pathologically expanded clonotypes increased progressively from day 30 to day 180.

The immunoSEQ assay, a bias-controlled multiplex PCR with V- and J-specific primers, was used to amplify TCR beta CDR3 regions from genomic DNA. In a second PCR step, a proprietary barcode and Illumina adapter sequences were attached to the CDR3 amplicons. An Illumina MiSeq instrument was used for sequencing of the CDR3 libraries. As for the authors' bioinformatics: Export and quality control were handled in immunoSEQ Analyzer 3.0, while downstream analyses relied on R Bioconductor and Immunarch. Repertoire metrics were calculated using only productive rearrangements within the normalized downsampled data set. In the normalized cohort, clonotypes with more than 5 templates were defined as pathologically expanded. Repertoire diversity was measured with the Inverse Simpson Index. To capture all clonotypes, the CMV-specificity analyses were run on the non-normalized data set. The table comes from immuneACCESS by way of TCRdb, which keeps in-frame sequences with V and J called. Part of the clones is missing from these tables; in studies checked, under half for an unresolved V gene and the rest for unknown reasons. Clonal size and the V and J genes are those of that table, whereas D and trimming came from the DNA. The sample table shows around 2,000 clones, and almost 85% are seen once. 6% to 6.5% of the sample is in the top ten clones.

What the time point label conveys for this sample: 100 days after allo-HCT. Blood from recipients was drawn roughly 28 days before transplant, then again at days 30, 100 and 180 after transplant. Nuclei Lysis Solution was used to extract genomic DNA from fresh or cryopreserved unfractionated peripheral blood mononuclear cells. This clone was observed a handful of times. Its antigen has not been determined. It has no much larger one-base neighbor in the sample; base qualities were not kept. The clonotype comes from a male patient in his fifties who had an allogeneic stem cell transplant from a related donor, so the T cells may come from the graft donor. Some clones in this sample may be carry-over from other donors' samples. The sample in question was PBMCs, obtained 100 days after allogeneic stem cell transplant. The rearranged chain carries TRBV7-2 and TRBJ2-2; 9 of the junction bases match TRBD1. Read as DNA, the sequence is TGTGCCAGCAGCCCCAACAGGGGGCTCGGCACCGGGGAGCTGTTTTTT. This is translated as CASSPNRGLGTGELFF.